What follows are 10 T cell receptor beta chains derived from one specimen sequenced in a study of neurological immune-mediated disorders. TCRdb redid the calling of the 5' RACE reads with MiXCR, one entry per CDR3 protein. This table has roughly 100,000 distinct CDR3 sequences, about 3.8% appearing once. The sequenced sample was PBMCs. All receptors derive from a woman in her late teens or twenties with multiple sclerosis.

This clonotype was observed many times. V is TRBV29-1 and J is TRBJ2-7; 12 bases are shared with TRBD2. The CDR3 sequence is 12 residues long. Germline assignment: CDR1 SQVTM and CDR2 ANQGSEA. V lost 1 base and J lost 13; bases outside the gene matches: 5. The CDR3 loop reads CSVEGTSGIGYF. The CDR3 DNA follows: TGCAGCGTTGAAGGGACTAGCGGGATTGGTTACTTC.

This clonotype was counted at least ten times. The chain uses TRBV5-1 and TRBJ2-1; TRBD2 is a possible D gene (6 bases). This CDR3 comprises 13 residues. Deletions cut 4 bases from V and 3 bases from J, with 8 bases between. CDR1 and CDR2 from the germline V gene are SGHRS and YFSETQ. In nucleotides, the CDR3 is TGCGCCAGCAGCGGGGGGAACTACAATGAGCAGTTCTTC. Translation gives CASSGGNYNEQFF.

This clonotype appeared many times. The chain carries TRBV5-5 and TRBJ1-5, with D perhaps matching TRBD1 (6 bases). Trimming removed 1 base from V and 3 bases from J, with 11 bases in between. The germline V gene has CDR1 SGHKS and CDR2 YYEKEE (reference sequence). The CDR3 contains 15 residues. CDR3 region: CASSLLGGNNQPQHF. As DNA, the CDR3 is TGTGCCAGCAGCTTGCTTGGGGGCAACAATCAGCCCCAGCATTTT.

This clonotype was seen repeatedly, ten times or more. The rearrangement joins TRBV10-3 to TRBJ1-2; 7 positions match TRBD1. The germline CDR1 and CDR2 sequences are ENHRY and SYGVKD. The CDR3 has 14 amino acids. The V and J ends lost 7 bases and 0 bases, in that order; junction bases with no gene match: 5. CDR3: CAITGDRTNYGYTF. CDR3 DNA sequence: TGTGCCATCACCGGGGACAGAACTAACTATGGCTACACCTTC.

There are many counts of this clonotype. The rearrangement uses TRBV19 and TRBJ1-1; D remains ambiguous. This CDR3 comprises 12 residues. The V gene lost 6 bases and the J gene lost 7 bases, with 12 bases spanning the gap. Per germline, CDR1 LNHDA and CDR2 SQIVND (reference sequence). CDR3 in amino acids: CASSGWGVEAFF. In DNA form, the CDR3 reads TGTGCCAGTAGCGGCTGGGGAGTTGAAGCTTTCTTT.

This clonotype was counted at least ten times. The chain combines TRBV13 with TRBJ2-3; 8 bases map to TRBD2. CDR3 length equals 16 residues. The germline V gene has CDR1 PRHDT and CDR2 FYEKMQ (reference sequence). The V gene end was trimmed by 1 base and the J gene end by 3 bases; junction bases not matched to a gene: 6. CDR3 sequence: CASSLAASGLTDTQYF. The CDR3 nucleotides read TGTGCCAGCAGCTTAGCTGCTAGCGGGCTTACAGATACGCAGTATTTT.

The chain combines TRBV7-3 with TRBJ2-1; a possible D gene is TRBD2 (6 bases). Deletions cut 8 bases from V and 7 bases from J, with 21 bases between. This CDR3 region has 15 residues. Germline loops: CDR1 SGHTA, CDR2 FQGTGA. The CDR3 sequence is CASSQGRERGNEQFF. In nucleotides, the CDR3 is TGTGCCAGCTCCCAGGGACGGGAGAGAGGGAATGAGCAGTTCTTC.

This clonotype was detected many times. The chain employs TRBV4-2 and TRBJ1-3; D is unresolved. V lost 3 bases to trimming and J lost 0 bases, with 12 bases between them. The germline V gene has CDR1 LGHNA and CDR2 YNFKEQ. This CDR3 spans 16 amino acids. Here the CDR3 reads CASSHNSGSSGNTIYF. The CDR3 nucleotides read TGTGCCAGCAGCCATAATTCAGGCAGCTCTGGAAACACCATATATTTT.

This clonotype was detected many times. Here the CDR3 reads CASSGGPESYQPQHF. The CDR3 coding sequence is TGTGCCAGCAGCGGGGGGCCGGAAAGTTATCAGCCCCAGCATTTT. The V gene is TRBV5-5, the J gene TRBJ1-5; D is perhaps TRBD1 (6 bases). Germline-derived CDR1 and CDR2 are SGHKS and YYEKEE (reference sequence). Trimming stripped 4 bases from V and 5 bases from J, with 16 bases between. This CDR3 comprises 15 residues.

This clonotype was observed many times. The CDR3 bases are TGTGCCAGCAGCTTAGATGGGACAGGTCTGACCTACGAGCAGTACTTC. As protein: CASSLDGTGLTYEQYF. V gene TRBV7-8 combines with J gene TRBJ2-7; 8 bases map to TRBD1. The CDR3 contains 16 residues. J lost 2 bases, V lost 1 base, and 7 bases had no gene match. Germline lookup yields CDR1 SGHVS and CDR2 FQNEAQ.